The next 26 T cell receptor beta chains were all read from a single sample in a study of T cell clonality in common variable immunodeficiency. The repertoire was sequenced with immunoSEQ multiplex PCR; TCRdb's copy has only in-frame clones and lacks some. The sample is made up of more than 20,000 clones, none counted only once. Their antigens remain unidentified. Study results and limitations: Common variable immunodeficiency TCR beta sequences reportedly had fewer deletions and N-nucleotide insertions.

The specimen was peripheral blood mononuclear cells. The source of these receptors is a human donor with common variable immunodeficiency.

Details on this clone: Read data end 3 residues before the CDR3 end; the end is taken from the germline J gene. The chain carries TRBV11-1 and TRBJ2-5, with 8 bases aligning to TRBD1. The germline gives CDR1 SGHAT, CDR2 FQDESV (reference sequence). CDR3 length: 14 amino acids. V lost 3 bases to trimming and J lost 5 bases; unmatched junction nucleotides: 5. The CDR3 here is CASSFDRGRETQYF. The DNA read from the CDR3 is TGTGCCAGCAGCTTCGACAGGGGAAGGGAGACC.

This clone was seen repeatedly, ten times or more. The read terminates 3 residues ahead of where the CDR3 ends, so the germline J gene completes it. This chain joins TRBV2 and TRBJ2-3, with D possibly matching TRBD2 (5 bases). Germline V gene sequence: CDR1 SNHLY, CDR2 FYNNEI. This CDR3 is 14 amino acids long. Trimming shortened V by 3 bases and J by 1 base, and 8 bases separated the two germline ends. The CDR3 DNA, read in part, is TGTGCCAGCAGTGAGGACTTCGGCACAGATACG. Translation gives CASSEDFGTDT. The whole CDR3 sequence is CASSEDFGTDTQYF.

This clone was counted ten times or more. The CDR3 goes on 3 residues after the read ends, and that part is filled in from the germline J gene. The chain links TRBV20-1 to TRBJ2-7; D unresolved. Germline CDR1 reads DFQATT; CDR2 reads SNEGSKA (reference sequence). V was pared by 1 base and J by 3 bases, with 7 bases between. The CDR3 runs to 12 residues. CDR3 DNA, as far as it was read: TGCAGTGCTAGAGTTCAGAACTACGAG. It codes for CSARVQNYE. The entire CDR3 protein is CSARVQNYEQYF.

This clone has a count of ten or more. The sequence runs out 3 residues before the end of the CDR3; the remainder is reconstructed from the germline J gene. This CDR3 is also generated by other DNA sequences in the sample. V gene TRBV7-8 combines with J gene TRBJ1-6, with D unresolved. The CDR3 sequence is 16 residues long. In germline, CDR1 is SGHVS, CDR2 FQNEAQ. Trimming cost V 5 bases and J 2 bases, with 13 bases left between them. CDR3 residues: CASSPESRAYNSPLHF. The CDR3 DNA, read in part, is TGTGCCAGCAGCCCAGAATCGAGAGCCTATAATTCACCC.

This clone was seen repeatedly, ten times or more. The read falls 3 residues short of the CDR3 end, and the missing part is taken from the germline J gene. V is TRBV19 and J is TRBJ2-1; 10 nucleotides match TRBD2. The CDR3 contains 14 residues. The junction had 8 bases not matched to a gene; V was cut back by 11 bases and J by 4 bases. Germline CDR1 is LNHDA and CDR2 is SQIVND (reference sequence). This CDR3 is CAVGKRGGYNEQFF. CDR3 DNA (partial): TGTGCCGTCGGAAAGCGGGGGGGGTACAATGAG.

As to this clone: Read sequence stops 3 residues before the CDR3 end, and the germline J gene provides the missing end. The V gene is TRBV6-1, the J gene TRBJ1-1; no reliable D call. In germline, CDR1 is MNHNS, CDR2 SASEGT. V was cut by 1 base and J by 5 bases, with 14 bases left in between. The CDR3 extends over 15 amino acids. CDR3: CASSEGIPGQTEAFF. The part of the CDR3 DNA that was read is TGTGCCAGCAGTGAAGGAATTCCTGGGCAAACTGAA.

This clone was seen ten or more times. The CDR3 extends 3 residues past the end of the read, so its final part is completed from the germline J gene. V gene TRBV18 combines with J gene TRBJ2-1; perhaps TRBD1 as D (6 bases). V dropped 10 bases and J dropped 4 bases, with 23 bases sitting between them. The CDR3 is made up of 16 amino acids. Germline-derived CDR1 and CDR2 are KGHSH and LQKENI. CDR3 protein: CATPLGVGASYNEQFF. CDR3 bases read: TGTGCCACCCCCTTAGGTGTGGGGGCCTCTTACAATGAG.

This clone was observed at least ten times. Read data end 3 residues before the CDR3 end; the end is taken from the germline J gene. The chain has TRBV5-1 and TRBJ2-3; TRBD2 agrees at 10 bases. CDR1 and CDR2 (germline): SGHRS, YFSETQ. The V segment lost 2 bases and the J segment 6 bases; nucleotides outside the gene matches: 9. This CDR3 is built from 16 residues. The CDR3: CASSFLTSGQGDTQYF. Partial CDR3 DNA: TGCGCCAGCAGCTTTCTGACTAGCGGGCAAGGGGATACG.

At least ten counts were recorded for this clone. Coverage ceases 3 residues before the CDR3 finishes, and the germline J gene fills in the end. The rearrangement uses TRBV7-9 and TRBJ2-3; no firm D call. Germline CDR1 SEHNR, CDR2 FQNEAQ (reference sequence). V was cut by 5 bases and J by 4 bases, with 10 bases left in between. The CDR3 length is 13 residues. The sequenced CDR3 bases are TGTGCCAGCAGCCCACGAGGTCCAGATACG. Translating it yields CASSPRGPDT. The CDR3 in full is CASSPRGPDTQYF.

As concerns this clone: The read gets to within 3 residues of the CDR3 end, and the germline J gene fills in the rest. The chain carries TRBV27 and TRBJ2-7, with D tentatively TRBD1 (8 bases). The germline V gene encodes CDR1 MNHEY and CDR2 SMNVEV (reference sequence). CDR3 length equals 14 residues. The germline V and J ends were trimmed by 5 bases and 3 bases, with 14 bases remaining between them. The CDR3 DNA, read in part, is TGTGCCAGCAGTCCCTACAGGGGGGGCTACGAG. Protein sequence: CASSPYRGGYE. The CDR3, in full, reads CASSPYRGGYEQYF.

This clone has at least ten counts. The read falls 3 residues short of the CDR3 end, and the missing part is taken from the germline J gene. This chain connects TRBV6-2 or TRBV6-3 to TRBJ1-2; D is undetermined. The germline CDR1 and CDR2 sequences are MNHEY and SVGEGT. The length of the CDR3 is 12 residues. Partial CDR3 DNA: TGTGCCAGCAGTTACAAAGCGTCGGGC. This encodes CASSYKASG. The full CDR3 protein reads CASSYKASGYTF.

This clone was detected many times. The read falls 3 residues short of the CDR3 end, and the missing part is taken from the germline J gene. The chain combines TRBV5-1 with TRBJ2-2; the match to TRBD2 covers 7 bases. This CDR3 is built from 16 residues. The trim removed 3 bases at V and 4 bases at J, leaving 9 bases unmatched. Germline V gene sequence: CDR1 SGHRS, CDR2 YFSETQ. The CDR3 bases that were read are TGCGCCAGCAGCTCGATCGAGACTAGCATCACCGGGGAG. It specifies CASSSIETSITGE. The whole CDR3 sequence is CASSSIETSITGELFF.

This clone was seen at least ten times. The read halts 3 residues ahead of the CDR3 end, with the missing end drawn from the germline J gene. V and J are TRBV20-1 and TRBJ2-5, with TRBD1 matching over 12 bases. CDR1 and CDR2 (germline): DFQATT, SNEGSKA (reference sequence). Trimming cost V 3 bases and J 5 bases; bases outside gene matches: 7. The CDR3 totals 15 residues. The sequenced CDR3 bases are TGCAGTGCTAGGGACGGGACAGGGGGCAGGGAGACC. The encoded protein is CSARDGTGGRET. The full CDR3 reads CSARDGTGGRETQYF.

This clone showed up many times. Partial CDR3 DNA: TGTGCCAGCAGCGCTGGGACTAGCGGTACAGATACG. Amino acids: CASSAGTSGTDT. In full, the CDR3 reads CASSAGTSGTDTQYF. The chain couples TRBV7-2 to TRBJ2-3; 11 nucleotides agree with TRBD2. The read stops 3 residues short of the end of the CDR3; the missing end is completed from the germline J gene. The CDR3 has 15 residues. Germline CDR1 reads SGHTA; CDR2 reads FQGNSA. V gave up 5 bases and J gave up 3 bases; unmatched junction bases: 4.

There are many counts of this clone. The CDR3 bases that were read are TGTGCCAGCAACCTACTGGTAGATCAGCCC. This codes for CASNLLVDQP. In full, the CDR3 reads CASNLLVDQPQHF. J is TRBJ1-5 and V is TRBV2; D unclear. The CDR3 end lies 3 residues beyond the end of the read and is filled in from the germline J gene. The germline gives CDR1 SNHLY, CDR2 FYNNEI. The CDR3 totals 13 residues. Trimming stripped 7 bases from V and 5 bases from J, with 12 bases between.

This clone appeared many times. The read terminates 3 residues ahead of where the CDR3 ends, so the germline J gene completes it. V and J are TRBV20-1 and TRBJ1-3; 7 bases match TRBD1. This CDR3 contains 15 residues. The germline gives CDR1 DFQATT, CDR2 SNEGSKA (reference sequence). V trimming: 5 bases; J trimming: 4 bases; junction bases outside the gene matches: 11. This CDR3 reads CSAHSDRVVGNTIYF. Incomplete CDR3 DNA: TGCAGTGCTCACTCAGACAGGGTAGTAGGAAACACC.

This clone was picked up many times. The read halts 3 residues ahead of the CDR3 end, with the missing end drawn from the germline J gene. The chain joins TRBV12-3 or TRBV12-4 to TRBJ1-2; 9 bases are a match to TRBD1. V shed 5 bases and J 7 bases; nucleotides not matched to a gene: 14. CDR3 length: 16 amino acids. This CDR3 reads CASSRIDTRDRVGYTF. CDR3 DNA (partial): TGTGCCAGCAGTCGAATTGATACACGGGACAGGGTTGGC.

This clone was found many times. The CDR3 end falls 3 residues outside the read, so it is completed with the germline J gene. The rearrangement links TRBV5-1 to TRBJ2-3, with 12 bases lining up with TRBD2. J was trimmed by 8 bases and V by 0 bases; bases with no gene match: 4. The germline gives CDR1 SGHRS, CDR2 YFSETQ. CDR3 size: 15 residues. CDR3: CASSLETSGGGTQYF. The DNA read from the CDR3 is TGCGCCAGCAGCTTGGAGACTAGCGGGGGAGGTACG. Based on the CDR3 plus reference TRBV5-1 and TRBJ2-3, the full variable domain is KAGVTQTPRYLIKTRGQQVTLSCSPISGHRSVSWYQQTPGQGLQFLFEYFSETQRNKGNFPGRFSGRQFSNSRSEMNVSTLELGDSALYLCASSLETSGGGTQYFGPGTRLTVL.

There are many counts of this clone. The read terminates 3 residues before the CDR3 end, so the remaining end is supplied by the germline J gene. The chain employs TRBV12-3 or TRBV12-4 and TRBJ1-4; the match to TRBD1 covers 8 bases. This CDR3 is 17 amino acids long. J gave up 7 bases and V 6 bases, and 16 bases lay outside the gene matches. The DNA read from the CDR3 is TGTGCCAGCAGCCTGGGGGCAGGGGGCGCTTATAGTGAAAAA. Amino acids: CASSLGAGGAYSEK. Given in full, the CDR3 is CASSLGAGGAYSEKLFF.

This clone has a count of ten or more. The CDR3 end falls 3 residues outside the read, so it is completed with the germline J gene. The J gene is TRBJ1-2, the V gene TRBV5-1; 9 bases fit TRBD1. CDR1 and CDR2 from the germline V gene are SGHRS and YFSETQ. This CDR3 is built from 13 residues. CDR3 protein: CASSPDRGTGYTF. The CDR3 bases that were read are TGCGCCAGCAGCCCGGACAGGGGAACCGGC. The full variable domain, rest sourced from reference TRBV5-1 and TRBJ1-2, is KAGVTQTPRYLIKTRGQQVTLSCSPISGHRSVSWYQQTPGQGLQFLFEYFSETQRNKGNFPGRFSGRQFSNSRSEMNVSTLELGDSALYLCASSPDRGTGYTFGSGTRLTVV.

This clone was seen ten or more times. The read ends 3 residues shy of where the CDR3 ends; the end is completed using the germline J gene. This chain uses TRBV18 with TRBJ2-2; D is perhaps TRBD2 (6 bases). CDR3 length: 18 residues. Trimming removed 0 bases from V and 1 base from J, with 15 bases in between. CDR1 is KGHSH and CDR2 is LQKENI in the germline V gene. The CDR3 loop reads CASSPPIYERVNTGELFF. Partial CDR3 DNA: TGTGCCAGCTCACCACCGATTTATGAGCGGGTGAACACCGGGGAG.

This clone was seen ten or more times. This chain's CDR3 is CASSLRGDRGHTQYF. Partial CDR3 DNA: TGTGCCAGCAGCTTGCGGGGCGACAGGGGGCATACG. The chain carries TRBV11-3 and TRBJ2-3; 10 bases fit TRBD1. The CDR3 end lies 3 residues beyond the end of the read and is filled in from the germline J gene. The CDR3 is 15 amino acids. The junction had 7 bases not matched to a gene; V was cut back by 3 bases and J by 7 bases. Per the germline V gene, CDR1 is SGHNT and CDR2 is YENEEA.

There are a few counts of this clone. Incomplete CDR3 DNA: TGTGCCAGCAGTTTAAACAGGGTAGACGAG. Protein product: CASSLNRVDE. The full CDR3 protein is CASSLNRVDEQYF. V usage is TRBV27 and J usage is TRBJ2-7, with TRBD1 as a possible D gene (6 bases). The read ends 3 residues shy of where the CDR3 ends; the end is completed using the germline J gene. CDR3 length: 13 amino acids. Germline V CDR1 and CDR2: MNHEY, SMNVEV (reference sequence). The V gene lost 2 bases and the J gene lost 5 bases, with 10 bases spanning the gap.

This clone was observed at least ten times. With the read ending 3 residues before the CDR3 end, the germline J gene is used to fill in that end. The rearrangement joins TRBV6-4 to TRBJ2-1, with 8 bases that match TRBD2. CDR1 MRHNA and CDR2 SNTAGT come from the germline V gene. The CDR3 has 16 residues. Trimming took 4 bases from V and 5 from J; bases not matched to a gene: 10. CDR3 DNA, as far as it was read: TGTGCCAGCAGTGCTGTTTTAGCGGGGCGTAACAATGAG. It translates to CASSAVLAGRNNE. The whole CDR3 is CASSAVLAGRNNEQFF.

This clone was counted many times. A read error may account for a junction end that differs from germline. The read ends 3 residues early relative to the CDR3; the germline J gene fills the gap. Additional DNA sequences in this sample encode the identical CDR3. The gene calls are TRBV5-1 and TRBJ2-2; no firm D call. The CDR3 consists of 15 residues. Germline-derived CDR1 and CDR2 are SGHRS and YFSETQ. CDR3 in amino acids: CASSLLLPTDGELFF. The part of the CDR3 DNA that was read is TGTGCCAGCAGCTTACTTCTCCCCACCGACGGGGAG.

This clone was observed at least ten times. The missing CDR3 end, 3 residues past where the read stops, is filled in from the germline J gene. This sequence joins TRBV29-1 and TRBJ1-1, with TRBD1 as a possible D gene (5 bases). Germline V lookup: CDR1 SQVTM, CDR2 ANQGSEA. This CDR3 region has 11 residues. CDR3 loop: CSVGAGWEAFF. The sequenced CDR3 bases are TGCAGCGTTGGGGCAGGGTGGGAA.